Following are 30 T cell receptor beta chains from one sample sequenced in a study of tumor-infiltrating lymphocytes in primary liver carcinoma. The authors made TCR beta cDNA from 450 to 600 ng total RNA with a constant-region primer. Generation of the TCR beta libraries relied on three nested multiplex PCR rounds using slightly modified ARM-PCR. TRBV1-TRBV30 forward primers and a C-beta reverse primer were used in the first two PCR rounds, which each ran for 9 to 10 cycles. TCRdb analysed the multiplex PCR reads with MiXCR anew, one entry per CDR3 protein. The sample records roughly 22,000 distinct CDR3 sequences, around 81% being singletons. Taking roughly 20-34 mg of unsorted bulk tissue, the authors co-extracted RNA and DNA. The sample comprised liver tumor tissue from sampling region 2. Subset described: tumor region T2, inferior pole. These receptors were collected from a woman under 40 with primary liver carcinoma and hepatitis B virus infection.

This clonotype was counted many times. The chain links TRBV30 to TRBJ1-1; 8 positions agree with TRBD1. This CDR3 contains 15 residues. Germline trimming cut 0 bases from V and 2 bases from J; bases unmatched to any gene: 5. In germline, CDR1 is GTSNPN, CDR2 SVGIG (reference sequence). CDR3 sequence: CAWSVSGQVNTEAFF. The CDR3 DNA sequence: TGTGCCTGGAGTGTCTCGGGACAGGTAAACACTGAAGCTTTCTTT.

As concerns this clonotype: A much larger clone sits a single nucleotide away, making a read error possible. V usage is TRBV24-1 and J usage is TRBJ2-3; unclear D gene. This CDR3 contains 15 residues. Trimming removed 4 bases from V and 4 bases from J, with 14 bases in between. CDR1 and CDR2 (germline): KGHDR, SFDVKD. This chain's CDR3 is CATSDNSRRADTQYF. CDR3 nucleotides: TGTGCCACCAGTGACAACAGCCGGAGAGCAGATACGCAGTATTTT.

As concerns this clonotype: The junction shows a germline mismatch at one end, possibly a read error. The chain uses TRBV5-4 and TRBJ2-3, with a possible D match to TRBD1 (5 bases). The germline V gene has CDR1 SGHNT and CDR2 YYREEE (reference sequence). The CDR3 totals 17 residues. The CDR3 DNA sequence: TGTGCCCGCAGCGTAGACGGACACACTCTACCCACAGATACGCAGTATTTT. It encodes CARSVDGHTLPTDTQYF.

About this clonotype: The junction and the germline gene differ at one end; a read error may be behind it. The chain is built from TRBV4-3 and TRBJ2-2; D is perhaps TRBD1 (6 bases). The CDR3 sequence is 15 residues long. Germline CDR1 reads LGHNA; CDR2 reads YSLEER. In DNA, the CDR3 is TGCGCCAGTAGCCAAGCCGCAGGGGTTTCCGGGGAGCTGTTTTTT. It is translated as CASSQAAGVSGELFF.

About this clonotype itself: A junction boundary mismatches the germline segment, possibly from a read error. V and J are TRBV7-3 and TRBJ2-1, with 8 bases lining up with TRBD2. The CDR3 sequence is 16 residues long. Germline V gene lookup returns CDR1 SGHTA and CDR2 FQGTGA. CDR3 sequence reads: CASSSTSGSSHNEQFF. CDR3 nucleotide sequence: TGTGCCAGCAGTTCCACGAGCGGGAGCTCCCACAATGAGCAGTTCTTC.

Turning to this clonotype: Here the CDR3 omits its conserved ending phenylalanine or tryptophan, so a read error is the likely source. The gene calls are TRBV12-3 or TRBV12-4 and TRBJ2-7; possible D gene TRBD1, 6 bases. The CDR3 extends over 14 amino acids. The ends were cut back, 11 bases at V and 3 bases at J, with 20 bases in the middle. CDR3 sequence reads: CAGSPGDINYEQYL. The CDR3 DNA sequence: TGTGCCGGTAGTCCTGGGGACATTAACTACGAGCAGTACTTA.

A remark on this clonotype: The junction departs from germline at one end; a sequencing error may be responsible. The chain links TRBV30 to TRBJ2-5, with D possibly being TRBD2 (5 bases). The germline gives CDR1 GTSNPN, CDR2 SVGIG (reference sequence). The length of the CDR3 is 12 residues. The CDR3 is CAWHRPRETQYF. CDR3 nucleotides: TGTGCCTGGCATAGGCCTAGGGAGACACAGTACTTC.

This sequence joins TRBV10-3 and TRBJ2-1; D perhaps matches TRBD2 (5 bases). V lost 10 bases and J lost 1, with 20 bases in between. Germline V gene sequence: CDR1 ENHRY, CDR2 SYGVKD. CDR3 length: 16 amino acids. CDR3 bases: TGTGCCACTACTGAGTCGATGAGCGGATCCTACAATGAGCAGTTCTTC. Translated: CATTESMSGSYNEQFF.

The CDR3 here is CASSQEDLGKGGPREQYF. The CDR3 DNA reads as TGTGCCAGCAGCCAGGAAGACCTAGGAAAGGGGGGACCACGCGAGCAGTACTTC. The chain has TRBV4-2 and TRBJ2-7, with D possibly called TRBD1 or TRBD2 (6 bases each). Trimming left V 3 bases short and J 6 bases short, with 27 bases between. This CDR3 has 18 amino acids. CDR1 is LGHNA, CDR2 YNFKEQ, per germline.

The chain combines TRBV6-1 with TRBJ2-1, with TRBD2 identical over 14 bases. The CDR3 is made up of 21 amino acids. From germline, CDR1 is MNHNS and CDR2 SASEGT. With V trimmed by 8 bases and J by 10 bases, 28 bases remained unmatched. The CDR3 nucleotides read TGTGCCAGCCCAAAGGGACGGCTCGGGACTAGCGGGAGATTAGGGCATTTGGAGCAGTTCTTC. This gives the protein CASPKGRLGTSGRLGHLEQFF.

Of note for this clonotype: At one of its ends the junction is not consistent with the germline gene, which may arise from a read error. The chain uses TRBV5-6 and TRBJ2-2; no reliable D call. CDR3 size: 15 residues. The germline V gene encodes CDR1 SGHDT and CDR2 YYEEEE. The CDR3 sequence: CDSRLAPRVTGELFF. The CDR3 DNA is TGTGACAGCAGATTGGCACCAAGAGTCACCGGGGAGCTGTTTTTT.

This clonotype was detected only once. The missing conserved phenylalanine or tryptophan at the end of this CDR3 makes a read error likely. This rearrangement joins TRBV30 to TRBJ1-1, with D perhaps TRBD1 (6 bases). From germline, CDR1 is GTSNPN and CDR2 SVGIG (reference sequence). V shed 4 bases and J shed 4 bases, with 13 bases lying between them. This CDR3 comprises 13 residues. CDR3 sequence: CAWNPQGGTEAFS. The CDR3 nucleotides read TGTGCCTGGAACCCCCAAGGGGGCACTGAAGCTTTCTCT.

This clonotype has only one observation. The chain carries TRBV6-5 and TRBJ1-6; D unclear. There are 15 residues in the CDR3. From germline, CDR1 is MNHEY and CDR2 SVGAGI. CDR3 DNA: TGTGACAACATGGAAAGGAGTGCCCCCCTTTCACCCCTCCACTTT. As protein: CDNMERSAPLSPLHF.

This clonotype was seen just once. The V call is TRBV7-2, the J call TRBJ2-3; 14 nucleotides line up with TRBD2. The V segment lost 5 bases and the J segment 11 bases; nucleotides outside the gene matches: 9. CDR3 size: 15 residues. Germline assignment: CDR1 SGHTA and CDR2 FQGNSA. The CDR3 DNA follows: TGTGCCAGCAGCGATGGGACTAGCGGGAGTTATAGGCAGTATTTT. Its protein product is CASSDGTSGSYRQYF.

To note about this clonotype: One end of the junction fails to match germline, which may point to a read error. The chain couples TRBV7-8 to TRBJ1-2; TRBD1 matches at 11 bases. Per the germline V gene, CDR1 is SGHVS and CDR2 is FQNEAQ. This CDR3 spans 16 amino acids. CDR3 amino acids: CASGFEGTGGSYGYTF. For the CDR3, the DNA is TGTGCCAGCGGCTTCGAAGGGACAGGGGGTAGCTACGGCTACACCTTC.

There are a few counts of this clonotype. Compared with germline, one end of the junction differs, possibly owing to a read error. The rearrangement uses TRBV4-3 and TRBJ2-1; D might be TRBD2 (6 bases). The CDR3 totals 16 residues. Germline V CDR1 and CDR2: LGHNA, YSLEER. Here the CDR3 DNA reads TGTGCCAGTAGCGAAGATGCGGGAAGCTCCTACAATGAGCAGTTCTTC. It translates to CASSEDAGSSYNEQFF.

In this sample, this clonotype turned up once. The junction departs from germline at one end; a sequencing error may be responsible. CDR3 sequence (DNA): TGTGCCAGCAGTTTAGGACGTCCTAGCGGTAGCACAGATGCGCAGTATTTT. Protein sequence: CASSLGRPSGSTDAQYF. This chain connects TRBV7-9 to TRBJ2-3, with TRBD2 matching over 7 bases. Germline CDR1 reads SEHNR; CDR2 reads FQNEAQ (reference sequence). The length of the CDR3 is 17 residues.

The CDR3 here is CASSKGGTRITYQQYF. The CDR3 DNA reads as TGCGCCAGCAGCAAAGGTGGGACTAGGATCACTTACCAGCAGTACTTC. The rearrangement joins TRBV4-3 to TRBJ2-7; 8 positions match TRBD2. The CDR3 has 16 amino acids. Germline V CDR1 and CDR2: LGHNA, YSLEER. V shed 5 bases and J 8 bases; nucleotides not matched to a gene: 17.

Points on this clonotype: A read error is likely, as this CDR3 ends without the conserved phenylalanine or tryptophan. The limits of the CDR3 on the DNA are not certain, so only TCRdb's listed CDR3 is given. The J gene is TRBJ2-1, the V gene TRBV12-3 or TRBV12-4; TRBD2 reflects the table's D call only, with no check against the DNA. The CDR3 is 15 amino acids in total, end residues counted. The CDR3 sequence: CASSLSGTSVLEQFL.

In the case of this clonotype: No conserved phenylalanine or tryptophan is present at the end of the CDR3, so a read error is the likely explanation. This chain connects TRBV5-6 to TRBJ2-7; D is perhaps TRBD1 or TRBD2 (5 bases each). The CDR3 has 12 amino acids. Germline V gene lookup returns CDR1 SGHDT and CDR2 YYEEEE. CDR3: CTSSLRGNEQYI. As DNA, the CDR3 is TGTACCAGCAGCTTGAGGGGTAACGAGCAGTACATC.

This clonotype appeared once. The CDR3 does not close with the conserved phenylalanine or tryptophan, likely indicating a read error. The V gene is TRBV6-1, the J gene TRBJ2-2; D is tentatively TRBD1 or TRBD2 (6 bases each). Germline V gene data show CDR1 as MNHNS and CDR2 as SASEGT. The CDR3 covers 19 residues. The CDR3 DNA sequence: TGTGCCAGCAGTGAAGCCCTTCCCGGGGGCGCCGCGAACATCGGGGAGCTGTTTTCT. This encodes CASSEALPGGAANIGELFS.

This clonotype was counted between two and nine times. The junction differs from germline at one of its ends, possibly a read error. This chain joins TRBV11-2 and TRBJ2-2; D unclear. CDR1 SGHAT and CDR2 FQNNGV come from the germline V gene. This CDR3 comprises 16 residues. CDR3 amino acids: CVSSPDPQLNTGELFF. The CDR3, as DNA: TGTGTCAGCAGCCCCGACCCTCAATTGAACACCGGGGAGCTGTTTTTT. The variable domain in full, completed from reference TRBV11-2 and TRBJ2-2, reads EAGVAQSPRYKIIEKRQSVAFWCNPISGHATLYWYQQILGQGPKLLIQFQNNGVVDDSQLPKDRFSAERLKGVDSTLKIQPAKLEDSAVYLCVSSPDPQLNTGELFFGEGSRLTVL.

This clonotype occurred once. In this CDR3 the conserved last residue, phenylalanine or tryptophan, is missing, so a read error is likely. The chain recombines TRBV5-1 with TRBJ1-1; no definite D call. The CDR3 is 13 amino acids. Germline CDR1 and CDR2: SGHRS and YFSETQ. CDR3 nucleotide sequence: TGCGACAGCAGCCCCGAGGGGAACACTGAAGCTTTCCTT. This translates into CDSSPEGNTEAFL.

On this clonotype: Mismatch with germline at one junction end may stem from a read error. The chain employs TRBV11-1 and TRBJ2-7, with D perhaps TRBD2 (5 bases). Germline CDR1 is SGHAT and CDR2 is FQDESV (reference sequence). The CDR3 covers 14 residues. The CDR3 reads CTSSLATASYEQYF. DNA of the CDR3: TGTACCAGCAGCTTAGCGACGGCCTCTTATGAGCAGTACTTC.

V and J are TRBV4-3 and TRBJ2-3, with D perhaps given as TRBD1 or TRBD2 (6 bases each). Germline V gene sequence: CDR1 LGHNA, CDR2 YSLEER. The CDR3 totals 18 residues. V shed 0 bases and J shed 2 bases, with 18 bases lying between them. DNA for the CDR3: TGCGCCAGCAGCCAAGATGCGGGGACACCTATACACACAGATACGCAGTATTTT. The encoded protein is CASSQDAGTPIHTDTQYF.

On this clonotype itself: One end of the junction varies from germline; a read error may be responsible. The chain carries TRBV12-3 or TRBV12-4 and TRBJ2-1; TRBD2 agrees at 7 bases. The CDR3 is 15 amino acids. CDR3 nucleotides: TGTGCCAGCAGCCCGTCCGGGGCTAGCGGACTTGAGCACTTCTTC. Translating it yields CASSPSGASGLEHFF.

Remarks on this clonotype: Since the CDR3 does not end with the conserved phenylalanine or tryptophan, this likely comes from a read error. The rearrangement uses TRBV5-1 and TRBJ2-7, with 7 positions matching TRBD2. Germline assignment: CDR1 SGHRS and CDR2 YFSETQ. The CDR3 is 15 residues long. The CDR3 is CASSFSSGDTYEQYL. CDR3 DNA sequence: TGCGCCAGCAGCTTCTCTAGCGGTGATACCTATGAGCAGTACCTC.

On this clonotype: A much bigger clone sits one base away, suggesting this may be a read error. The missing conserved phenylalanine or tryptophan at the end of this CDR3 makes a read error likely. The chain links TRBV6-6 to TRBJ1-5; D not resolved. The length of the CDR3 is 16 residues. Germline V gene lookup returns CDR1 MNHNY and CDR2 SVGAGI (reference sequence). V was shortened by 2 bases and J by 0 bases, with 11 bases between the two germline ends. The CDR3 is CASSYRVEYSNQPQHS. The CDR3 DNA is TGTGCCAGCAGTTACCGAGTAGAGTATAGCAATCAGCCCCAGCATTCT.

CDR3 residues: CASSFRGRAMRETQYF. DNA of the CDR3: TGTGCCAGCAGCTTCCGTGGGAGGGCCATGCGGGAGACCCAGTACTTC. The chain combines TRBV7-2 with TRBJ2-5, with TRBD2 matching over 7 bases. V shed 3 bases, J shed 5 bases, and the junction held 12 bases outside the gene matches. Germline loops: CDR1 SGHTA, CDR2 FQGNSA. This CDR3 has 16 residues. The variable domain in full, with the rest retrieved from reference TRBV7-2 and TRBJ2-5, is GAGVSQSPSNKVTEKGKDVELRCDPISGHTALYWYRQSLGQGLEFLIYFQGNSAPDKSGLPSDRFSAERTGGSVSTLTIQRTQQEDSAVYLCASSFRGRAMRETQYFGPGTRLLVL.

At least ten counts were recorded for this clonotype. The rearrangement joins TRBV30 to TRBJ1-6; tentative D call: TRBD1 (5 bases). V was pared by 4 bases and J by 9 bases, with 10 bases between. CDR3 length equals 12 residues. Germline-derived CDR1 and CDR2 are GTSNPN and SVGIG (reference sequence). The CDR3 DNA follows: TGTGCCTGGACCTGGGGGGGTTCACCCCTCCACTTT. Its protein is CAWTWGGSPLHF.